The rows below give T cell receptor beta chains drawn from one sample of a study of blood T cell repertoires in COVID-19. Profiling relied on immunoSEQ multiplex PCR, and the TCRdb table lists in-frame clones only, not all of them. In the table there are tens of thousands of clones, roughly 89% of which are singletons. The material sequenced was peripheral blood. Receptor source: a young man with acute or convalescent COVID-19. Each CDR3 is given without its conserved first and last residue.

len	v_gene	j_gene	CDR3aa
12	TRBV7-9	TRBJ2-3	ASSSGLRADTQY
9	TRBV29-1	TRBJ1-2	SVGSNYGYT
12	TRBV3-1/TRBV3-2	TRBJ2-7	ASSQTAGRLEQY
14	TRBV9	TRBJ2-5	ASSAASRGTRETQY
13	TRBV24-1	TRBJ1-4	ATSDPGQGDEKLF
13	TRBV15	TRBJ2-1	ATSRGGTDYNEQF
14	TRBV7-9	TRBJ2-5	ASSLYTSGGQETQY
14	TRBV18	TRBJ1-4	ASSPGTSGANEKLF
11	TRBV6-6	TRBJ2-7	ASSPPPVYEQY
11	TRBV5-4	TRBJ1-2	ASSLGSGLGYT
13	TRBV30	TRBJ1-2	AWSMGTGGFYGYT
13	TRBV19	TRBJ2-3	ASSPKGLATDTQY
14	TRBV5-1	TRBJ2-3	ASSLVSGGTTDTQY
15	TRBV29-1	TRBJ2-1	SVEGVAGGLWGNEQF
13	TRBV20-1	TRBJ2-1	SASTSLRAYNEQF
17	TRBV7-9	TRBJ2-7	ASSSVPGLAGGPLNEQY
12	TRBV30	TRBJ1-1	AWSRLGQNTEAF
10	TRBV6-5	TRBJ2-2	ASSLNSGELF
13	TRBV7-9	TRBJ2-3	ASSLDRGRTDTQY
13	TRBV30	TRBJ1-1	AWSVKGQGRTEAF
13	TRBV6-5	TRBJ2-1	ASNNGESSYNEQF
12	TRBV6-1	TRBJ2-6	ASSESSGANVLT
12	TRBV29-1	TRBJ2-7	SVTAGGPSDEQY
13	TRBV30	TRBJ1-2	AWSRTPDRIYGYT
15	TRBV19	TRBJ2-6	ASSAGLFLSGANVLT
15	TRBV9	TRBJ2-3	ASSVVASGTITDTQY
12	TRBV30	TRBJ2-2	AWSVYRQTGELF
13	TRBV2	TRBJ2-3	ASSGDRDSTDTQY
12	TRBV30	TRBJ2-7	AWSVAGGDPRGR
15	TRBV19	TRBJ1-5	ATHMGIDRAAGQPQH
13	TRBV27	TRBJ1-2	ASSTQQGLGYGYT
10	TRBV30	TRBJ1-4	AWSVSGEKLF
14	TRBV4-2	TRBJ2-2	ASSHGGQGRTGELF
13	TRBV18	TRBJ1-2	ASSPSGQGGYGYT
13	TRBV7-8	TRBJ1-2	ASSPSPGEDYGYT
11	TRBV24-1	TRBJ1-6	ATSAQYNSPLH
12	TRBV5-1	TRBJ1-1	ASSLDSSNTEAF